This TCR beta chain was identified in a study of persistence of HIV-infected CD4 T cells. Looking at the study overall: Isolated cells were CMV- and HIV-1 Gag-responding CD4+ T cells.

A note on this clone: Its antigen is not known.

The CDR3 sequence is 14 residues long. The ends lost 5 bases at V and 0 bases at J; junction bases unmatched: 2. Germline V CDR1 and CDR2: SGHTA, FQGNSA. The libraries were made with immunoSEQ version 4 in survey mode. TCRdb's table, derived via immunoSEQ multiplex PCR, lists solely in-frame clones and lacks some. The profile covers about 40,000 clones, with about 85% appearing a single time and roughly 5.6% taken by the ten largest. Overlapping HIV-1 Gag 15-mer peptides at about 1 ug per peptide per mL were used. CD40L-negative CD69-negative CD45RO-high memory CD4+ T cells were sorted as populations depleted of antigen-responding cells.

The sample in question was cultured CD4+ T cells from PBMCs, obtained from a patient who received antiretroviral therapy. The rearrangement links TRBV7-2 to TRBJ1-1, with 8 bases identical to TRBD1. The TCR was taken from an adult with HIV. The donor label of this sample is uncertain. The CDR3 reads CASSRDRMNTEAFF. The CDR3 coding sequence is TGTGCCAGCAGCCGGGACAGGATGAACACTGAAGCTTTCTTT.